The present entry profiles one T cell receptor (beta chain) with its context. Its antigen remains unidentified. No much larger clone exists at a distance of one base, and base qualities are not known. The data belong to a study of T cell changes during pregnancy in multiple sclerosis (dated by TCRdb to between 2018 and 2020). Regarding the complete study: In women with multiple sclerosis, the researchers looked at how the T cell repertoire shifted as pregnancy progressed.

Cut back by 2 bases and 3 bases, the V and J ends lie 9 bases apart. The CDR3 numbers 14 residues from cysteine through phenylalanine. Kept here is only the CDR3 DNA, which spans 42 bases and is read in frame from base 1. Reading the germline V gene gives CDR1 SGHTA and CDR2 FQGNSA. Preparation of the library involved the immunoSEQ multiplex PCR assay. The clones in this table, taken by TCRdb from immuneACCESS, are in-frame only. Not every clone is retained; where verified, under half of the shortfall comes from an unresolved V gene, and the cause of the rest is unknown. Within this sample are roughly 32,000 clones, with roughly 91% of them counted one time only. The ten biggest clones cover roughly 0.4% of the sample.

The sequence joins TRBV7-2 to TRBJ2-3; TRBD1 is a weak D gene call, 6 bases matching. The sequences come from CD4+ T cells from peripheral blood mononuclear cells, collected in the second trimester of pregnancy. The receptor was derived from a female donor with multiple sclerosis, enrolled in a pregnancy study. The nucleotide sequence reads TGTGCCAGCAGCTTACTACAGGGAACAGATACGCAGTATTTT. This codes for CASSLLQGTDTQYF.